Following are 21 T cell receptor beta chains from one sample sequenced in a study of blood T cell repertoires in COVID-19. Some clones are missing from TCRdb's copy, which holds only in-frame ones; the method was immunoSEQ multiplex PCR. The data show about 110,000 clones, 75% to 85% seen once. Sequenced material: peripheral blood. These receptors were obtained from a woman older than 75 with active or convalescent COVID-19.

This clone appeared a few times. The genes are TRBV6-1 and TRBJ1-2; D might be TRBD1 (6 bases). V was pared by 2 bases and J by 6 bases, with 10 bases between. Looked up from germline, CDR1 is MNHNS and CDR2 is SASEGT. There are 13 residues in the CDR3. This chain's CDR3 is CASSETGIDGYTF. CDR3 nucleotides: TGTGCCAGCAGTGAAACAGGGATAGATGGCTACACCTTC.

This sequence joins TRBV28 and TRBJ1-2; tentatively, D is TRBD1 (5 bases). Germline V gene data show CDR1 as MDHEN and CDR2 as SYDVKM. This CDR3 comprises 14 residues. The V end lost 2 bases, the J end lost 2 bases, and 9 bases lay between the germline ends. Written as DNA, the CDR3 is TGTGCCAGCAGTTTACCGGGGGTCAACTATGGCTACACCTTC. Its protein is CASSLPGVNYGYTF.

This chain links TRBV5-8 with TRBJ2-2; no clear D. Germline V gene data show CDR1 as SGHTS and CDR2 as YDEGEE. The CDR3 runs to 14 residues. Trimming took 3 bases from V and 5 from J, leaving 11 bases between them. The CDR3 coding sequence is TGTGCCAGCAGCTCTAAGACAAGAACCGGGGAGCTGTTTTTT. This encodes CASSSKTRTGELFF.

This sequence joins TRBV15 and TRBJ1-5; D call uncertain. Germline CDR1 LNHNV, CDR2 YYDKDF (reference sequence). This CDR3 has 17 residues. V was clipped by 0 bases and J by 0 bases, with 12 bases between them. This chain's CDR3 is CATSRESARYSNQPQHF. CDR3 nucleotide sequence: TGTGCCACCAGCAGAGAATCCGCCCGCTATAGCAATCAGCCCCAGCATTTT.

The chain carries TRBV6-5 and TRBJ2-7, with 12 bases fitting TRBD2. The CDR3 runs to 16 residues. V gave up 4 bases and J gave up 0 bases; unmatched junction bases: 4. From germline, CDR1 is MNHEY and CDR2 SVGAGI. The CDR3 DNA reads TGTGCCAGCAGTTCCACTAGCGGGAGGAGCTCCTACGAGCAGTACTTC. Protein: CASSSTSGRSSYEQYF.

The V gene is TRBV19, the J gene TRBJ1-1, with D maybe TRBD1 (5 bases). Trimming pared 5 bases from V and 5 bases from J, leaving 15 bases between. Germline V gene lookup returns CDR1 LNHDA and CDR2 SQIVND (reference sequence). The CDR3 totals 14 residues. CDR3 in amino acids: CASSPGPGRTEAFF. CDR3 bases: TGTGCCAGTAGTCCGGGACCCGGGAGGACTGAAGCTTTCTTT. Complete variable domain (other parts from reference TRBV19 and TRBJ1-1): DGGITQSPKYLFRKEGQNVTLSCEQNLNHDAMYWYRQDPGQGLRLIYYSQIVNDFQKGDIAEGYSVSREKKESFPLTVTSAQKNPTAFYLCASSPGPGRTEAFFGQGTRLTVV.

The chain has TRBV24-1 and TRBJ2-6; a weak D match, TRBD2 (6 bases). The V gene's germline CDR1 is KGHDR and CDR2 SFDVKD. V was shortened by 6 bases and J by 2 bases, with 10 bases between the two germline ends. This CDR3 region has 15 residues. The CDR3 DNA follows: TGTGCCACCAGTCGCAGGGAGGCTGGGGCCAACGTCCTGACTTTC. Protein product: CATSRREAGANVLTF.

This clone was detected once. J is TRBJ1-5 and V is TRBV19; TRBD1 is a possible D gene (5 bases). Looked up from germline, CDR1 is LNHDA and CDR2 is SQIVND (reference sequence). V lost 3 bases and J 0 bases, leaving 18 bases between the germline ends. This CDR3 is 18 amino acids long. CDR3 bases: TGTGCCAGTAGTATCGCTTCGACAGTTCGTTCTAGCAATCAGCCCCAGCATTTT. Translation: CASSIASTVRSSNQPQHF.

This rearrangement joins TRBV9 to TRBJ2-2; possibly TRBD1 for D (5 bases). The CDR3 is 15 amino acids. Germline V gene sequence: CDR1 SGDLS, CDR2 YYNGEE. V shed 0 bases and J shed 4 bases, with 10 bases lying between them. DNA of the CDR3: TGTGCCAGCAGCGTAGGGGGCGCGGCCACCGGGGAGCTGTTTTTT. Translation gives CASSVGGAATGELFF.

DNA of the CDR3: TGTGCCAGCACCTCTCCCGCGGATATGCAGGGCTACACCTTC. Translated: CASTSPADMQGYTF. The V and J genes are TRBV28 and TRBJ1-2, with D uncertain. V was trimmed by 7 bases and J by 8 bases, leaving 20 bases between them. This CDR3 spans 14 amino acids. CDR1 and CDR2 (germline): MDHEN, SYDVKM.

The chain employs TRBV18 and TRBJ2-1, with TRBD2 identical over 7 bases. The V segment lost 2 bases and the J segment 7 bases; nucleotides outside the gene matches: 8. The CDR3 contains 15 residues. In germline, CDR1 is KGHSH, CDR2 LQKENI. The CDR3: CASSPATKRGNEQFF. For the CDR3, the DNA is TGTGCCAGCTCACCAGCCACCAAGCGGGGTAATGAGCAGTTCTTC.

This clone has just one count. This chain joins TRBV3-1 (or the pseudogene TRBV3-2) and TRBJ1-1, with TRBD1 matching 7 bases. The length of the CDR3 is 14 residues. The V segment lost 1 base and the J segment 7 bases; nucleotides outside the gene matches: 6. Per the germline V gene, CDR1 is LGHDT and CDR2 is YNNKEL (reference sequence). The CDR3 DNA reads TGTGCCAGCAGCCAAGGACAGGGCACCTATGAAGCTTTCTTT. Translation: CASSQGQGTYEAFF.

This clone showed up just once. This rearrangement joins TRBV7-6 to TRBJ1-6, with 7 nucleotides matching TRBD1. J lost 7 bases, V lost 4 bases, and 7 bases had no gene match. Germline V gene data show CDR1 as SGHVS and CDR2 as FNYEAQ. The CDR3 contains 15 residues. In DNA form, the CDR3 reads TGTGCCAGCAGCTCAACCGGGACAGAAAATTCACCCCTCCACTTT. It encodes CASSSTGTENSPLHF.

The V call is TRBV12-3 or TRBV12-4, the J call TRBJ1-1; TRBD1 might be the D (6 bases). V was trimmed by 2 bases and J by 11 bases, leaving 15 bases between them. The length of the CDR3 is 13 residues. The CDR3 DNA follows: TGTGCCAGCAGTTTATCCCTGGCAGGGGACGCTTTCTTT. Its translation: CASSLSLAGDAFF.

This clone came up once. The chain joins TRBV24-1 to TRBJ2-1; tentatively, D is TRBD1 (5 bases). Germline CDR1 KGHDR, CDR2 SFDVKD. V lost 4 bases to trimming and J lost 8 bases, with 14 bases between them. The CDR3 has 14 residues. In nucleotides, the CDR3 is TGTGCCACCAGTGAGGGGTCAAGGGGCTATGAGCAGTTCTTC. This codes for CATSEGSRGYEQFF.

CDR3 bases: TGTGCCAGCAGCCAAGGGTCTAGCGGGAGGGCACGAAACGATGAGCAGTTCTTC. Encoded protein: CASSQGSSGRARNDEQFF. The chain couples TRBV3-1 (or the pseudogene TRBV3-2) to TRBJ2-1, with 12 bases matching TRBD2. V lost 1 base, J lost 8 bases, and 12 bases stayed unmatched. Germline-derived CDR1 and CDR2 are LGHDT and YNNKEL (reference sequence). The CDR3 loop spans 18 amino acids.

This rearrangement joins TRBV9 to TRBJ2-2; 10 bases map to TRBD2. Germline loops: CDR1 SGDLS, CDR2 YYNGEE. The V gene end was trimmed by 0 bases and the J gene end by 6 bases; junction bases not matched to a gene: 5. The CDR3 covers 16 residues. The CDR3 DNA sequence: TGTGCCAGCAGCGTAGGAGCGGGAGGGCCTCCCGGGGAGCTGTTTTTT. The encoded protein is CASSVGAGGPPGELFF.

The V gene is TRBV6-2 or TRBV6-3, the J gene TRBJ2-7; 8 nucleotides align to TRBD2. The CDR3 extends over 16 amino acids. Trimming at V came to 0 bases and at J to 2 bases, leaving 6 bases not matched to a gene. CDR1 and CDR2 (germline): MNHEY, SVGEGT. CDR3 sequence reads: CASSYSIVGRAYEQYF. The CDR3 nucleotides are TGTGCCAGCAGTTACTCGATCGTCGGGAGGGCCTACGAGCAGTACTTC.

This chain links TRBV5-5 with TRBJ2-1, with TRBD2 matching 8 bases. J was trimmed by 2 bases and V by 4 bases; bases with no gene match: 5. The CDR3 is 15 residues long. Germline loops: CDR1 SGHKS, CDR2 YYEKEE (reference sequence). In nucleotides, the CDR3 is TGTGCCAGCAGCGTTAGCGGGACCCCCTACAATGAGCAGTTCTTC. It encodes CASSVSGTPYNEQFF.

The chain employs TRBV6-6 and TRBJ2-1; 8 bases map to TRBD2. The germline gives CDR1 MNHNY, CDR2 SVGAGI (reference sequence). CDR3 length: 14 residues. Unmatched junction bases numbered 8, after V lost 5 bases and J lost 8 bases. CDR3 sequence reads: CASSRSGSKDEQFF. CDR3 in DNA: TGTGCCAGCAGTCGAAGCGGGAGTAAGGATGAGCAGTTCTTC.

This rearrangement joins TRBV27 to TRBJ1-4; D might be TRBD1 (6 bases). This CDR3 spans 15 amino acids. The germline V gene encodes CDR1 MNHEY and CDR2 SMNVEV (reference sequence). The V end lost 5 bases, the J end lost 0 bases, and 10 bases lay between the germline ends. The CDR3 sequence is CASSKTGTTNEKLFF. CDR3 nucleotides: TGTGCCAGCAGTAAGACAGGTACAACTAATGAAAAACTGTTTTTT.